This T cell receptor beta chain was captured in a study of blood T cell repertoires in COVID-19 (dated by TCRdb to 2020 to 2021). General notes on the study: Samples covering the acute and convalescent phases of COVID-19 were provided by collaborators in the United States, Italy and Spain. The prospective study material was composed of cDNA or gDNA derived from T cells, B-cell-depleted T cells, or PBMCs. Subjects who had been exposed to COVID-19, were actively infected with it, or had recovered from it provided the deeply sampled blood TCRbeta repertoires that made up the dataset. A freely available public database, intended as a resource for researchers studying the immune response to SARS-CoV-2, is where the repertoires were released. Samples were obtained from the ongoing ImmuneRACE study (first 160 participants) and from about 1,300 subjects provided by 6 global collaborators. The sample metadata nearly always contained a de-identified subject ID, COVID-19 status, age in years and sex. Where HLA class I and class II types were available, the types were taken from metadata supplied by the sample provider, not from assay-based typing.

Comments on this clone: No cognate antigen has been identified for it. The sample holds no much larger clone one base away, and base qualities are not on file.

Points the paper makes about the study in general: The quantity of clinical and demographic metadata differed by source and by participant and was supplied without curation.

Collaborating institutions collected whole blood in K2EDTA tubes following their own protocols. For TCRbeta analysis, collaborator samples were shipped as frozen whole blood, as isolated PBMCs, or as DNA extracted from either sample type. At the junction V is shortened by 2 bases and J by 6 bases, with 13 bases in between. CDR1 and CDR2 were assigned from the germline V gene (reference sequence) as SEHNR and FQNEAQ. From cysteine to phenylalanine, the CDR3 is 14 amino acids long. Only the CDR3 region is kept as DNA, spanning 42 bases read in frame from base 1. TCRbeta CDR3 regions were amplified from genomic DNA using the immunoSEQ Assay, a bias-controlled multiplex PCR. Turning to the authors' computational methods: Nucleated cell counts per sample were estimated from amplification of reference gene primers within the assay. To quantify the absolute abundance of each unique TCRbeta CDR3 rearrangement, sequence reads were collapsed and filtered. For each sample, productive Simpson clonality was calculated as the square root of Simpson's diversity index over productive rearrangements. TCRdb re-hosts the immuneACCESS table, in-frame sequences only. Its copies lack some clones; in the studies checked, an unresolved V gene accounts for under half of them, and the cause for the rest is not known. V and J calls plus clone size are reproduced from that table; the DNA served to infer D and trimming. Across this sample there are about 54,000 clones, with more than 75% seen only once. The ten largest make up under 5% of the sample.

The sequenced sample was peripheral blood. Recombination joined TRBV7-9 with TRBJ1-1, with the identity of the D gene unclear. The clonotype originates from a man aged 40-49 years with active COVID-19. The CDR3 here reads CASSLSSGSPEAFF. The nucleotides are TGTGCCAGCAGCTTAAGTTCGGGATCCCCTGAAGCTTTCTTT.